Below are 28 T cell receptor beta chains sequenced from a single sample in a study of technical replicates of blood from a few donors. Only in-frame clones appear in the TCRdb table, and some are missing; sequencing was by immunoSEQ multiplex PCR. This repertoire shows roughly 87,000 clones, roughly 90% found once; its top ten account for about 0.39%. Sequenced sample: T cells isolated from PBMCs. All receptors derive from a human donor in good health.

Of note for this clone: The sample has other DNA sequences that encode this CDR3 too. The rearrangement uses TRBV19 and TRBJ1-5, with 9 bases fitting TRBD1. CDR3 length: 15 residues. Germline-derived CDR1 and CDR2 are LNHDA and SQIVND (reference sequence). Germline trimming cut 4 bases from V and 1 base from J; bases unmatched to any gene: 2. Written as DNA, the CDR3 is TGTGCCAGTAGTAGACAGGGGGGAAGCAATCAGCCCCAGCATTTT. Translation gives CASSRQGGSNQPQHF.

This chain uses TRBV7-9 with TRBJ2-7, with D perhaps matching TRBD1 (6 bases). This CDR3 is 15 amino acids long. V lost 6 bases and J lost 2, with 17 bases in between. Germline V gene lookup returns CDR1 SEHNR and CDR2 FQNEAQ (reference sequence). The CDR3 sequence: CASRNDDRQPYEQYF. The CDR3 DNA is TGTGCCAGCAGAAACGATGACAGGCAACCCTACGAGCAGTACTTC.

The gene calls are TRBV7-8 and TRBJ1-2; D gene unclear. Per germline, CDR1 SGHVS and CDR2 FQNEAQ. V was shortened by 0 bases and J by 6 bases, with 20 bases between the two germline ends. The CDR3 has 17 amino acids. The CDR3 DNA reads TGTGCCAGCAGCTTAGCCGCAATCGGTGACATGTCTCATGGCTACACCTTC. Residues: CASSLAAIGDMSHGYTF.

The rearrangement uses TRBV10-3 and TRBJ2-5; 9 nucleotides line up with TRBD2. The V gene end was trimmed by 5 bases and the J gene end by 2 bases; junction bases not matched to a gene: 3. The CDR3 loop spans 14 amino acids. Germline values: CDR1 ENHRY, CDR2 SYGVKD. CDR3 DNA: TGTGCCATCAGTCCTAGCGGGGAACAAGAGACCCAGTACTTC. The encoded protein is CAISPSGEQETQYF.

The rearrangement links TRBV27 to TRBJ2-1; 12 positions agree with TRBD1. Germline CDR1 reads MNHEY; CDR2 reads SMNVEV (reference sequence). The J segment lost 12 bases and the V segment lost 5 bases, leaving 5 bases of the junction unmatched. CDR3 length: 13 residues. The CDR3 spells CASSPGQGAPQFF. The CDR3 DNA reads as TGTGCCAGCAGTCCGGGACAGGGGGCTCCGCAGTTCTTC.

J is TRBJ2-1 and V is TRBV7-9; D ambiguous. The length of the CDR3 is 14 residues. Germline V gives CDR1 SEHNR, CDR2 FQNEAQ (reference sequence). V was pared by 3 bases and J by 7 bases, with 13 bases between. The DNA for the CDR3 is TGTGCCAGCAGCTTTACGGAACGGGTGAATGAGCAGTTCTTC. It codes for CASSFTERVNEQFF.

This chain uses TRBV10-2 with TRBJ2-1; 11 bases fit TRBD2. CDR3 length: 15 amino acids. Trimming took 8 bases from V and 7 from J; bases not matched to a gene: 10. Germline CDR1 WSHSY, CDR2 SAAADI. Here the CDR3 reads CASLLLAGGRNEQFF. CDR3 sequence (DNA): TGCGCCAGCCTCCTTCTAGCGGGAGGTAGGAATGAGCAGTTCTTC.

The chain couples TRBV19 to TRBJ2-3; TRBD2 matches 9 bases. The ends lost 1 base at V and 3 bases at J; junction bases unmatched: 14. CDR1 LNHDA and CDR2 SQIVND come from the germline V gene (reference sequence). CDR3 length: 19 amino acids. CDR3 nucleotides: TGTGCCAGTAGTATAGTGTTAGCGGGAGTATTTTTATGTACAGATACGCAGTATTTT. It is translated as CASSIVLAGVFLCTDTQYF.

This clone is a singleton in its sample. This chain links TRBV6-5 with TRBJ1-2; 9 bases line up with TRBD1. CDR1 is MNHEY and CDR2 is SVGAGI in the germline V gene. The CDR3 runs 14 residues. V lost 7 bases, J lost 0 bases, and 3 bases stayed unmatched. The CDR3 loop is CASTRDRANYGYTF. The DNA for the CDR3 is TGTGCCAGCACACGGGACAGGGCTAACTATGGCTACACCTTC.

This clone showed up just once. The chain links TRBV12-5 to TRBJ1-1, with D tentatively TRBD1 (5 bases). Germline CDR1 reads LGHNT; CDR2 reads FRNRAP. V was trimmed by 3 bases and J by 2 bases, leaving 7 bases between them. The CDR3 consists of 13 residues. CDR3 residues: CASGLDSNTEAFF. Written as DNA, the CDR3 is TGTGCTAGTGGTTTAGACAGTAACACTGAAGCTTTCTTT.

This sequence joins TRBV7-2 and TRBJ1-5; 10 nucleotides line up with TRBD1. The CDR3 length is 13 residues. Germline V gene sequence: CDR1 SGHTA, CDR2 FQGNSA. V lost 4 bases and J lost 7; bases outside the gene matches: 1. CDR3 region: CASSSTGGQPQHF. CDR3 DNA sequence: TGTGCCAGCAGCTCGACAGGGGGCCAGCCCCAGCATTTT.

The chain combines TRBV11-2 with TRBJ2-5, with D possibly TRBD2 on 6 matching bases. V dropped 1 base and J dropped 5 bases, with 11 bases sitting between them. The germline V gene has CDR1 SGHAT and CDR2 FQNNGV. CDR3 size: 14 residues. CDR3 sequence: CASSLGLGGETQYF. Here the CDR3 DNA reads TGTGCCAGCAGCTTAGGACTGGGAGGCGAGACCCAGTACTTC.

V is TRBV19 and J is TRBJ2-3; perhaps TRBD2 as D (5 bases). Germline V gene sequence: CDR1 LNHDA, CDR2 SQIVND (reference sequence). The V end lost 2 bases, the J end lost 2 bases, and 11 bases lay between the germline ends. The CDR3 consists of 15 residues. CDR3 bases: TGTGCCAGTAGTATATTCCGGGGATCCACAGATACGCAGTATTTT. It specifies CASSIFRGSTDTQYF.

The rearrangement links TRBV27 to TRBJ2-2; TRBD2 aligns across 9 bases. The germline V gene encodes CDR1 MNHEY and CDR2 SMNVEV (reference sequence). The CDR3 is 16 residues long. After removal of 8 bases from V and 6 bases from J, the junction contained 13 bases not matched to a gene. The CDR3 protein is CASCLSAGGRAGELFF. CDR3 nucleotide sequence: TGTGCCAGCTGTCTCTCCGCGGGAGGGCGGGCCGGGGAGCTGTTTTTT.

The CDR3 protein is CASSATGGRGNQPQHF. For the CDR3, the DNA is TGTGCCAGCAGCGCGACAGGGGGCCGGGGCAATCAGCCCCAGCATTTT. This chain uses TRBV9 with TRBJ1-5, with 10 nucleotides matching TRBD1. This CDR3 spans 16 amino acids. Germline-derived CDR1 and CDR2 are SGDLS and YYNGEE. Losses at the gene ends were 3 bases for V and 2 bases for J; bases not matched to a gene: 5.

The V and J genes are TRBV7-9 and TRBJ2-2, with D maybe TRBD1 (6 bases). V dropped 1 base and J dropped 2 bases, with 11 bases sitting between them. The CDR3 totals 16 residues. From germline, CDR1 is SEHNR and CDR2 FQNEAQ (reference sequence). The DNA for the CDR3 is TGTGCCAGCAGCTTAGTTCTGGGACAAAACACCGGGGAGCTGTTTTTT. The encoded protein is CASSLVLGQNTGELFF.

This clone showed up just once. The rearrangement uses TRBV9 and TRBJ2-3, with 7 bases aligning to TRBD2. Looked up from germline, CDR1 is SGDLS and CDR2 is YYNGEE. The CDR3 length is 15 residues. V lost 1 base to trimming and J lost 1 base; unmatched junction nucleotides: 3. The CDR3 loop is CASSVSGGGTDTQYF. The CDR3 region has the DNA TGTGCCAGCAGCGTATCTGGGGGGGGCACAGATACGCAGTATTTT.

J is TRBJ1-4 and V is TRBV5-1; 8 bases are a match to TRBD1. The V segment lost 3 bases and the J segment 5 bases; nucleotides outside the gene matches: 12. The CDR3 sequence is 17 residues long. The germline V gene encodes CDR1 SGHRS and CDR2 YFSETQ. The CDR3 bases are TGCGCCAGCAGCTATACCGGGACAGGAATGGGGAATGAAAAACTGTTTTTT. Protein product: CASSYTGTGMGNEKLFF.

The J gene is TRBJ1-2, the V gene TRBV6-5; D is unclear. The V and J ends lost 10 bases and 8 bases respectively, with 14 bases between them. The V gene's germline CDR1 is MNHEY and CDR2 SVGAGI. The CDR3 contains 11 residues. In DNA, the CDR3 is TGTGCCACTTTAAAACAGCGGGGCTACACCTTC. Residues: CATLKQRGYTF.

The J gene is TRBJ1-5, the V gene TRBV7-2; D gene ambiguous. This CDR3 region has 16 residues. From germline, CDR1 is SGHTA and CDR2 FQGNSA. V gave up 1 base and J gave up 0 bases, with 10 bases separating them. The DNA of the CDR3 is TGTGCCAGCAGCTTAGGTGCGGGTTTTAGCAATCAGCCCCAGCATTTT. Translating gives CASSLGAGFSNQPQHF. Variable domain in full (rest from reference TRBV7-2 and TRBJ1-5): GAGVSQSPSNKVTEKGKDVELRCDPISGHTALYWYRQSLGQGLEFLIYFQGNSAPDKSGLPSDRFSAERTGGSVSTLTIQRTQQEDSAVYLCASSLGAGFSNQPQHFGDGTRLSIL.

This clone was observed a single time. The V and J genes are TRBV30 and TRBJ2-7; maybe TRBD2 (6 bases). Per germline, CDR1 GTSNPN and CDR2 SVGIG (reference sequence). V gave up 4 bases and J gave up 0 bases, with 16 bases separating them. The CDR3 runs 15 residues. The chain's CDR3 is CAWTPLDYLSYEQYF. The CDR3 coding sequence is TGTGCCTGGACCCCTTTGGACTACCTCTCCTACGAGCAGTACTTC.

The chain combines TRBV19 with TRBJ1-4; the D gene is possibly TRBD1 (6 bases). Deletions cut 7 bases from V and 5 bases from J, with 14 bases between. Germline loops: CDR1 LNHDA, CDR2 SQIVND (reference sequence). The length of the CDR3 is 14 residues. In nucleotides, the CDR3 is TGTGCCAGTACTGTAGGGGGTGCAAATGAAAAACTGTTTTTT. Translation: CASTVGGANEKLFF.

V is TRBV5-1 and J is TRBJ2-7; unclear D gene. The CDR3 length is 17 residues. Trimming shortened V by 0 bases and J by 0 bases, and 16 bases separated the two germline ends. Looked up from germline, CDR1 is SGHRS and CDR2 is YFSETQ. In DNA form, the CDR3 reads TGCGCCAGCAGCTTGGTAGCTGAGACTCTGAGCTCCTACGAGCAGTACTTC. This sequence encodes CASSLVAETLSSYEQYF.

CDR3 nucleotides: TGCGCCAGCAGCCACCGAACCGGGACTAGCGGAGGGGAGACCCAGTACTTC. This translates into CASSHRTGTSGGETQYF. This chain links TRBV4-1 with TRBJ2-5, with TRBD2 matching over 11 bases. Germline CDR1 and CDR2: MGHRA and YSYEKL. V was clipped by 3 bases and J by 5 bases; unmatched bases: 11. This CDR3 is built from 17 residues.

The chain carries TRBV6-1 and TRBJ2-1; 7 positions agree with TRBD2. Germline values: CDR1 MNHNS, CDR2 SASEGT. V lost 1 base and J lost 8; bases outside the gene matches: 11. The CDR3 consists of 16 residues. This chain's CDR3 is CASSEGFGRTIDEQFF. The CDR3 bases are TGTGCCAGCAGTGAAGGTTTCGGGAGGACAATCGATGAGCAGTTCTTC.

This chain connects TRBV30 to TRBJ2-7, with unresolved D. There are 11 residues in the CDR3. Germline assignment: CDR1 GTSNPN and CDR2 SVGIG (reference sequence). V lost 4 bases and J lost 0, with 4 bases in between. The CDR3 reads CAWTGSYEQYF. The CDR3 DNA sequence: TGTGCCTGGACCGGCTCCTACGAGCAGTACTTC.

The chain recombines TRBV15 with TRBJ1-1; D uncertain. The germline CDR1 and CDR2 sequences are LNHNV and YYDKDF (reference sequence). The CDR3 is 16 residues long. The V and J ends lost 0 bases and 1 base respectively, with 12 bases between them. CDR3 residues: CATSRDLGEANTEAFF. The CDR3 coding sequence is TGTGCCACCAGCAGAGATCTAGGAGAAGCGAACACTGAAGCTTTCTTT.

The chain is built from TRBV5-5 and TRBJ2-2, with 12 bases matching TRBD2. Germline-derived CDR1 and CDR2 are SGHKS and YYEKEE (reference sequence). V shed 0 bases and J 6 bases; nucleotides not matched to a gene: 6. The CDR3 sequence is 17 residues long. DNA for the CDR3: TGTGCCAGCAGCTTGGCTCTAGCGGGAGGGCCTTCCGGGGAGCTGTTTTTT. This translates into CASSLALAGGPSGELFF.